One sample yielded the 27 T cell receptor beta chains listed below, sequenced in a study of T cell responses to AZD1222 COVID-19 vaccine. The assay was immunoSEQ multiplex PCR, and TCRdb's table has in-frame clones only and misses some. This table has roughly 150,000 clones, approximately 92% appearing once. Sequenced here: peripheral blood, sampled 28 days after the second AZD1222 dose. The origin of the receptors is an adult who received the AZD1222 COVID-19 vaccine.

The J gene is TRBJ1-1, the V gene TRBV12-5; possibly TRBD1 for D (5 bases). Germline V CDR1 and CDR2: LGHNT, FRNRAP. Trimming pared 4 bases from V and 0 bases from J, leaving 12 bases between. CDR3 length equals 15 residues. CDR3 in amino acids: CASGSGQGLNTEAFF. CDR3 sequence (DNA): TGTGCTAGTGGTTCGGGGCAGGGCCTGAACACTGAAGCTTTCTTT.

The V gene is TRBV6-5, the J gene TRBJ1-4; D call uncertain. The CDR3 runs to 15 residues. CDR1 and CDR2 from the germline V gene are MNHEY and SVGAGI. V shed 0 bases and J shed 4 bases, with 9 bases lying between them. The CDR3 DNA follows: TGTGCCAGCAGTTACTCGAAGGTTTTTAATGAAAAACTGTTTTTT. It yields the protein CASSYSKVFNEKLFF.

This sequence joins TRBV5-1 and TRBJ1-1; TRBD1 matches at 7 bases. This CDR3 spans 15 amino acids. Trimming took 1 base from V and 0 from J; bases not matched to a gene: 3. In germline, CDR1 is SGHRS, CDR2 YFSETQ. CDR3 residues: CASSLSGGLNTEAFF. Written as DNA, the CDR3 is TGCGCCAGCAGCTTGTCAGGGGGGTTGAACACTGAAGCTTTCTTT. Full variable domain (remainder filled in from reference TRBV5-1 and TRBJ1-1): KAGVTQTPRYLIKTRGQQVTLSCSPISGHRSVSWYQQTPGQGLQFLFEYFSETQRNKGNFPGRFSGRQFSNSRSEMNVSTLELGDSALYLCASSLSGGLNTEAFFGQGTRLTVV.

The genes are TRBV3-1 (or the pseudogene TRBV3-2) and TRBJ1-2; TRBD1 matches at 7 bases. This CDR3 is 13 amino acids long. J lost 8 bases, V lost 4 bases, and 7 bases had no gene match. CDR1 and CDR2 from the germline V gene are LGHDT and YNNKEL (reference sequence). The CDR3 DNA sequence: TGTGCCAGCAGCCTTCCAGGGGGTCACGGCTACACCTTC. Translated: CASSLPGGHGYTF.

The chain couples TRBV14 to TRBJ2-1; D unclear. This CDR3 comprises 15 residues. Germline lookup yields CDR1 SGHDN and CDR2 FVKESK. Trimming stripped 3 bases from V and 0 bases from J, with 9 bases between. CDR3 coding DNA: TGTGCCAGCAGCCAGGTCGGTGGCTCCTACAATGAGCAGTTCTTC. Protein sequence: CASSQVGGSYNEQFF.

J is TRBJ1-1 and V is TRBV19; D uncertain. V was cut by 9 bases and J by 2 bases, with 10 bases left in between. Germline values: CDR1 LNHDA, CDR2 SQIVND (reference sequence). The CDR3 sequence is 12 residues long. Here the CDR3 reads CASQGINTEAFF. The CDR3 DNA reads TGTGCCAGCCAAGGAATAAACACTGAAGCTTTCTTT.

The DNA for the CDR3 is TGTGCCAGCAGCCCAGGACAGGGGGTGGCCTATAATTCACCCCTCCACTTT. This gives the protein CASSPGQGVAYNSPLHF. The genes are TRBV7-2 and TRBJ1-6; 10 nucleotides match TRBD1. CDR1 is SGHTA and CDR2 is FQGNSA in the germline V gene. Trimming cost V 5 bases and J 2 bases; bases outside gene matches: 6. There are 17 residues in the CDR3.

V gene TRBV5-1 combines with J gene TRBJ1-6, with D unresolved. This CDR3 comprises 14 residues. V dropped 2 bases and J dropped 10 bases, with 13 bases sitting between them. Germline-derived CDR1 and CDR2 are SGHRS and YFSETQ. CDR3 loop: CASSLDTFGSPLHF. The CDR3 region has the DNA TGCGCCAGCAGCTTAGACACTTTCGGCTCACCCCTCCACTTT.

This chain joins TRBV19 and TRBJ1-2; D gene uncertain. CDR1 and CDR2 from the germline V gene are LNHDA and SQIVND (reference sequence). V gave up 5 bases and J gave up 3 bases, with 4 bases separating them. The length of the CDR3 is 11 residues. CDR3 in amino acids: CASSAYYGYTF. CDR3 sequence (DNA): TGTGCCAGTAGTGCTTACTATGGCTACACCTTC.

This chain joins TRBV11-3 and TRBJ2-2; TRBD2 agrees at 10 bases. This CDR3 has 17 residues. V lost 4 bases to trimming and J lost 4 bases; unmatched junction nucleotides: 9. Per the germline V gene, CDR1 is SGHNT and CDR2 is YENEEA. CDR3 sequence (DNA): TGTGCCAGCAGCTACAGAGCTAGCGGGGGCAGCACCGGGGAGCTGTTTTTT. Encoded protein: CASSYRASGGSTGELFF.

This clone appeared a single time. The chain carries TRBV6-5 and TRBJ1-1; D unclear. There are 14 residues in the CDR3. The germline V gene has CDR1 MNHEY and CDR2 SVGAGI. Trimming removed 0 bases at V and 4 bases at J, with 9 bases between. CDR3 in DNA: TGTGCCAGCAGTTACTCGCGGGGAATCACTGAAGCTTTCTTT. It is translated as CASSYSRGITEAFF.

The chain couples TRBV6-5 to TRBJ1-4, with 7 nucleotides matching TRBD1. Germline lookup yields CDR1 MNHEY and CDR2 SVGAGI. J gave up 5 bases and V 6 bases, and 6 bases lay outside the gene matches. The CDR3 extends over 14 amino acids. CDR3 in DNA: TGTGCCAGCAGGCCAGGGGGTTTGAATGAAAAACTGTTTTTT. It is translated as CASRPGGLNEKLFF.

The V and J genes are TRBV19 and TRBJ1-4, with D perhaps TRBD1 (5 bases). CDR1 and CDR2 from the germline V gene are LNHDA and SQIVND (reference sequence). The CDR3 covers 14 residues. V was shortened by 6 bases and J by 8 bases, with 16 bases between the two germline ends. The CDR3 spells CASSPQASGEKLFF. The CDR3 DNA reads as TGTGCCAGTAGCCCACAGGCTAGCGGAGAAAAACTGTTTTTT.

The chain uses TRBV6-5 and TRBJ1-1, with D uncertain. The CDR3 extends over 13 amino acids. Germline V gene sequence: CDR1 MNHEY, CDR2 SVGAGI. V dropped 8 bases and J dropped 4 bases, with 14 bases sitting between them. CDR3 sequence: CASRVGLSTEAFF. The CDR3 nucleotides are TGTGCCAGCCGGGTGGGTTTGAGCACTGAAGCTTTCTTT.

The V and J genes are TRBV6-5 and TRBJ1-1; possible D gene TRBD1, 6 bases. Germline V lookup: CDR1 MNHEY, CDR2 SVGAGI. This CDR3 comprises 14 residues. Trimming took off 6 bases at V and 3 bases at J, with 14 bases between the two ends. The CDR3 spells CASRYRAVDTEAFF. CDR3 DNA: TGTGCCAGCAGGTACAGGGCGGTGGACACTGAAGCTTTCTTT.

The rearrangement joins TRBV30 to TRBJ1-4; TRBD1 might be the D (5 bases). With 7 bases removed from V and 7 bases from J, the gap between germline ends came to 19 bases. CDR1 and CDR2 from the germline V gene are GTSNPN and SVGIG (reference sequence). The CDR3 length is 14 residues. The CDR3 protein is CAFNMGGLAEKLFF. In DNA, the CDR3 is TGTGCCTTCAACATGGGGGGACTGGCTGAAAAACTGTTTTTT.

This chain links TRBV5-1 with TRBJ1-6; 9 nucleotides agree with TRBD1. Unmatched junction bases numbered 11, after V lost 6 bases and J lost 7 bases. The CDR3 runs to 16 residues. Per germline, CDR1 SGHRS and CDR2 YFSETQ. This CDR3 reads CASKAAYRGLNSPLHF. In DNA form, the CDR3 reads TGCGCCAGCAAAGCGGCCTACAGGGGGCTCAATTCACCCCTCCACTTT.

The chain joins TRBV7-9 to TRBJ2-1, with a tentative D call TRBD1 (6 bases). Trimming removed 8 bases from V and 4 bases from J, with 12 bases in between. This CDR3 is 13 amino acids long. Per germline, CDR1 SEHNR and CDR2 FQNEAQ (reference sequence). CDR3 DNA sequence: TGTGCCAGCGCGGACAGCTTGTACAATGAGCAGTTCTTC. Protein product: CASADSLYNEQFF. Using reference TRBV7-9 and TRBJ2-1 for the parts outside the CDR3, the full variable domain is DTGVSQNPRHKITKRGQNVTFRCDPISEHNRLYWYRQTLGQGPEFLTYFQNEAQLEKSRLLSDRFSAERPKGSFSTLEIQRTEQGDSAMYLCASADSLYNEQFFGPGTRLTVL.

This chain uses TRBV9 with TRBJ1-4, with no clear D. The CDR3 covers 15 residues. Trimming stripped 2 bases from V and 8 bases from J, with 16 bases between. Germline assignment: CDR1 SGDLS and CDR2 YYNGEE. For the CDR3, the DNA is TGTGCCAGCAGCGTGGGCGTAATGTTGGAAGAAAAACTGTTTTTT. It specifies CASSVGVMLEEKLFF. Complete variable domain (other parts from reference TRBV9 and TRBJ1-4): DSGVTQTPKHLITATGQRVTLRCSPRSGDLSVYWYQQSLDQGLQFLIQYYNGEERAKGNILERFSAQQFPDLHSELNLSSLELGDSALYFCASSVGVMLEEKLFFGSGTQLSVL.

This rearrangement joins TRBV18 to TRBJ1-1; possibly TRBD1 for D (5 bases). The CDR3 consists of 17 residues. Looked up from germline, CDR1 is KGHSH and CDR2 is LQKENI. Trimming stripped 0 bases from V and 1 base from J, with 15 bases between. The CDR3 reads CASSPPGRVVGNTEAFF. CDR3 DNA: TGTGCCAGCTCACCACCGGGCAGGGTGGTCGGGAACACTGAAGCTTTCTTT.

The V call is TRBV30, the J call TRBJ1-5; TRBD1 aligns across 7 bases. CDR3 length: 14 residues. Losses at the gene ends were 4 bases for V and 4 bases for J; bases not matched to a gene: 7. Germline V gene data show CDR1 as GTSNPN and CDR2 as SVGIG (reference sequence). CDR3 residues: CAWTMRDRNQPQHF. CDR3 DNA: TGTGCCTGGACCATGAGGGACAGAAATCAGCCCCAGCATTTT.

This clone has a handful of counts. The chain uses TRBV7-3 and TRBJ2-2; 10 nucleotides line up with TRBD1. The J segment lost 5 bases and the V segment lost 0 bases, leaving 3 bases of the junction unmatched. CDR3 length equals 16 residues. Per the germline V gene, CDR1 is SGHTA and CDR2 is FQGTGA. CDR3 nucleotides: TGTGCCAGCAGCTTAACCGGGACAGGGGTAACCGGGGAGCTGTTTTTT. Translating gives CASSLTGTGVTGELFF.

The chain recombines TRBV27 with TRBJ2-5; TRBD1 aligns across 10 bases. V shed 9 bases and J 0 bases; nucleotides not matched to a gene: 13. CDR1 and CDR2 from the germline V gene are MNHEY and SMNVEV (reference sequence). The CDR3 totals 17 residues. The CDR3, as DNA: TGTGCCAGTGGGACAGGGGAGGGATGGTATGACCAAGAGACCCAGTACTTC. Its protein product is CASGTGEGWYDQETQYF.

This chain links TRBV7-9 with TRBJ1-2; TRBD1 matches 8 bases. CDR1 and CDR2 (germline): SEHNR, FQNEAQ (reference sequence). The CDR3 spans 14 residues. Trimming took 6 bases from V and 0 from J; bases not matched to a gene: 3. The CDR3 reads CASRPTGANYGYTF. The CDR3 region has the DNA TGTGCCAGCAGACCGACAGGGGCTAACTATGGCTACACCTTC.

The chain couples TRBV6-4 to TRBJ2-6, with unresolved D. V was trimmed by 8 bases and J by 0 bases, leaving 11 bases between them. The CDR3 totals 15 residues. Germline V gene sequence: CDR1 MRHNA, CDR2 SNTAGT. This CDR3 reads CASGERASGANVLTF. In nucleotides, the CDR3 is TGTGCCAGCGGGGAACGTGCCTCTGGGGCCAACGTCCTGACTTTC.

This chain uses TRBV4-3 with TRBJ2-5, with a tentative D call TRBD1 (5 bases). The CDR3 sequence is 15 residues long. CDR1 LGHNA and CDR2 YSLEER come from the germline V gene. With 1 base removed from V and 1 base from J, the gap between germline ends came to 10 bases. CDR3 sequence: CASSQGLGVQETQYF. DNA for the CDR3: TGCGCCAGCAGCCAAGGTCTAGGGGTCCAAGAGACCCAGTACTTC.

The chain combines TRBV30 with TRBJ1-2; D remains ambiguous. Germline V gene data show CDR1 as GTSNPN and CDR2 as SVGIG (reference sequence). This CDR3 has 14 residues. The V gene lost 4 bases and the J gene lost 6 bases, with 18 bases spanning the gap. CDR3 bases: TGTGCCTGGACCCCTAACGGGAGTGGGAATGGCTACACCTTC. Protein product: CAWTPNGSGNGYTF. Full variable domain (remainder filled in from reference TRBV30 and TRBJ1-2): SQTIHQWPATLVQPVGSPLSLECTVEGTSNPNLYWYRQAAGRGLQLLFYSVGIGQISSEVPQNLSASRPQDRQFILSSKKLLLSDSGFYLCAWTPNGSGNGYTFGSGTRLTVV.